This record concerns one T cell receptor (beta chain) sequence. Assay: immunoSEQ multiplex PCR; the TCRdb copy retains only in-frame clones and omits some. The data hold about 380,000 clones, with roughly 91% observed a single time. The entry originates in a study of blood T cell repertoires in COVID-19. Study summary: The samples span acute and convalescent COVID-19 from the United States, Italy and Spain.

Among Cohort 3 donors, those recovered had two negative PCRs, clearance, or symptom resolution. CDR1 is SGHNT, CDR2 YYREEE, per germline (reference sequence). Trimming cost V 4 bases and J 5 bases; bases outside gene matches: 12. The CDR3 is 17 residues long. The chain combines TRBV5-4 with TRBJ2-5; 12 bases map to TRBD2. The sample comprised PBMCs or T cells enriched from blood (not recorded which). The TCR was taken from a woman under 30 who had recovered from COVID-19. The CDR3 bases are TGTGCCAGCAGCGCATTTGGACTAGCGGGGAAGAGGGAGACCCAGTACTTC. Translated, it gives CASSAFGLAGKRETQYF. The whole variable domain, remainder taken from reference TRBV5-4 and TRBJ2-5, is ETGVTQSPTHLIKTRGQQVTLRCSSQSGHNTVSWYQQALGQGPQFIFQYYREEENGRGNFPPRFSGLQFPNYSSELNVNALELDDSALYLCASSAFGLAGKRETQYFGPGTRLLVL.